The 23 T cell receptor beta chains listed next were all sequenced from one sample in a study of cytomegalovirus exposure and HLA in healthy donors. Researchers ran the PCR with 60 Vbeta and 13 Jbeta primers. Using immunoSEQ multiplex PCR, the repertoire was profiled, and TCRdb retains in-frame clones only, with some absent. The table includes 130,000 or so clones, roughly 9% detected once. The sample taken for sequencing was PBMCs. These receptors came from a middle-aged woman in good health and CMV-seropositive.

The chain joins TRBV6-5 to TRBJ1-1, with TRBD1 matching 8 bases. V trimming: 6 bases; J trimming: 4 bases; junction bases outside the gene matches: 4. Germline V gene sequence: CDR1 MNHEY, CDR2 SVGAGI. The CDR3 has 13 residues. The CDR3 loop reads CASRDRAFTEAFF. DNA for the CDR3: TGTGCCAGCAGGGACAGGGCATTCACTGAAGCTTTCTTT.

This chain joins TRBV7-2 and TRBJ1-5, with TRBD1 identical over 9 bases. This CDR3 comprises 15 residues. The junction had 5 bases not matched to a gene; V was cut back by 1 base and J by 7 bases. Germline V gene data show CDR1 as SGHTA and CDR2 as FQGNSA. The CDR3 here is CASSLDGTGRQPQHF. CDR3 sequence (DNA): TGTGCCAGCAGCTTAGACGGGACAGGGAGACAGCCCCAGCATTTT.

The chain uses TRBV5-4 and TRBJ1-2; weak D call: TRBD1 (5 bases). This CDR3 comprises 14 residues. CDR1 SGHNT and CDR2 YYREEE come from the germline V gene (reference sequence). V was trimmed by 6 bases and J by 0 bases, leaving 12 bases between them. The CDR3 reads CASTPGGANYGYTF. The CDR3 coding sequence is TGTGCCAGCACACCGGGGGGAGCTAACTATGGCTACACCTTC.

This clone was counted only a few times. CDR3 DNA sequence: TGTGCCACCAGTTGGGCAGCCAATCAGCCCCAGCATTTT. Protein sequence: CATSWAANQPQHF. J is TRBJ1-5 and V is TRBV15; D gene uncertain. Germline V gives CDR1 LNHNV, CDR2 YYDKDF (reference sequence). This CDR3 is 13 amino acids long. V shed 6 bases and J shed 3 bases, with 9 bases lying between them.

The V call is TRBV15, the J call TRBJ1-2; D not resolved. Germline V gene data show CDR1 as LNHNV and CDR2 as YYDKDF (reference sequence). Deletions cut 0 bases from V and 2 bases from J, with 13 bases between. CDR3 size: 16 residues. This chain's CDR3 is CATSRDLLGGNYGYTF. CDR3 in DNA: TGTGCCACCAGCAGAGACCTCTTGGGAGGGAACTATGGCTACACCTTC.

This clone has a handful of counts. This chain links TRBV6-1 with TRBJ1-1; D possibly corresponds to TRBD1 (6 bases). V gave up 7 bases and J gave up 4 bases, with 16 bases separating them. This CDR3 is built from 14 residues. Germline V gene sequence: CDR1 MNHNS, CDR2 SASEGT. The CDR3 loop is CASTSGPRGTEAFF. CDR3 coding DNA: TGTGCCAGCACCTCAGGGCCCAGGGGCACTGAAGCTTTCTTT.

The V gene is TRBV4-3, the J gene TRBJ1-1; D ambiguous. V lost 0 bases to trimming and J lost 3 bases, with 11 bases between them. The germline gives CDR1 LGHNA, CDR2 YSLEER. The CDR3 length is 15 residues. CDR3 nucleotides: TGCGCCAGCAGCCAAGATAGTTCGGGAGACACTGAAGCTTTCTTT. It codes for CASSQDSSGDTEAFF.

This clone was found a few times. The chain carries TRBV5-4 and TRBJ2-5; 8 bases agree with TRBD1. The CDR3 consists of 13 residues. V shed 5 bases and J 4 bases; nucleotides not matched to a gene: 4. Germline-derived CDR1 and CDR2 are SGHNT and YYREEE (reference sequence). The CDR3 loop is CASSLQGGETQYF. The CDR3 DNA follows: TGTGCCAGCAGTTTACAGGGGGGAGAGACCCAGTACTTC.

Only a few counts were recorded for this clone. This chain uses TRBV27 with TRBJ1-6, with D possibly being TRBD1 (6 bases). Trimming took off 4 bases at V and 7 bases at J, with 17 bases between the two ends. This CDR3 spans 16 amino acids. Germline values: CDR1 MNHEY, CDR2 SMNVEV (reference sequence). DNA of the CDR3: TGTGCCAGCAGTTACACCCGACAGGTGCCGAATTCACCCCTCCACTTT. Translating it yields CASSYTRQVPNSPLHF.

The chain has TRBV29-1 and TRBJ1-1; possible D gene TRBD1, 5 bases. Trimming shortened V by 7 bases and J by 12 bases, and 18 bases separated the two germline ends. The length of the CDR3 is 11 residues. The germline gives CDR1 SQVTM, CDR2 ANQGSEA. The chain's CDR3 is CSGGMEGGSFF. CDR3 DNA sequence: TGCAGCGGGGGGATGGAGGGCGGGTCTTTCTTT.

The chain is built from TRBV19 and TRBJ1-2, with 8 bases that match TRBD1. This CDR3 has 13 residues. Per the germline V gene, CDR1 is LNHDA and CDR2 is SQIVND (reference sequence). The J segment lost 5 bases and the V segment lost 6 bases, leaving 5 bases of the junction unmatched. CDR3 coding DNA: TGTGCCAGTAGAGGGACAGGTGGTTATGGCTACACCTTC. This translates into CASRGTGGYGYTF. The variable domain in full, completed from reference TRBV19 and TRBJ1-2, reads DGGITQSPKYLFRKEGQNVTLSCEQNLNHDAMYWYRQDPGQGLRLIYYSQIVNDFQKGDIAEGYSVSREKKESFPLTVTSAQKNPTAFYLCASRGTGGYGYTFGSGTRLTVV.

This clone was seen only a few times. This same CDR3 is encoded by further DNA sequences in the sample. The V gene is TRBV7-2, the J gene TRBJ2-3, with D possibly matching TRBD1 (5 bases). CDR3 length equals 12 residues. The V gene lost 2 bases and the J gene lost 6 bases, with 6 bases spanning the gap. Looked up from germline, CDR1 is SGHTA and CDR2 is FQGNSA. The chain's CDR3 is CASSLNRDTQYF. CDR3 bases: TGTGCCAGCAGCTTAAACAGGGATACGCAGTATTTT.

The V call is TRBV7-2, the J call TRBJ2-7; D might be TRBD1 (6 bases). The CDR3 runs 14 residues. Germline assignment: CDR1 SGHTA and CDR2 FQGNSA. Trimming took 6 bases from V and 2 from J, leaving 14 bases between them. CDR3 amino acids: CASRVGHRAYEQYF. CDR3 DNA: TGTGCCAGCAGAGTGGGGCACAGGGCCTACGAGCAGTACTTC.

The rearrangement joins TRBV2 to TRBJ1-5; 7 bases map to TRBD1. V lost 1 base to trimming and J lost 4 bases; unmatched junction nucleotides: 1. This CDR3 has 14 amino acids. Germline values: CDR1 SNHLY, CDR2 FYNNEI. This chain's CDR3 is CASSEDRGNQPQHF. Written as DNA, the CDR3 is TGTGCCAGCAGTGAAGACAGGGGAAATCAGCCCCAGCATTTT.

This clone has a handful of counts. The chain couples TRBV29-1 to TRBJ2-5, with D perhaps TRBD1 (5 bases). From germline, CDR1 is SQVTM and CDR2 ANQGSEA. The CDR3 loop spans 13 amino acids. V lost 2 bases and J 2 bases, leaving 9 bases between the germline ends. CDR3 residues: CSVERQTQETQYF. As DNA, the CDR3 is TGCAGCGTTGAAAGACAGACACAAGAGACCCAGTACTTC.

Here the CDR3 reads CASSQGTNNAYEQYF. The CDR3 DNA reads TGCGCCAGCAGCCAAGGGACTAACAACGCCTACGAGCAGTACTTC. This chain joins TRBV4-3 and TRBJ2-7; D is perhaps TRBD2 (6 bases). The CDR3 consists of 15 residues. Trimming stripped 1 base from V and 2 bases from J, with 12 bases between. Germline values: CDR1 LGHNA, CDR2 YSLEER.

The chain joins TRBV5-6 to TRBJ1-1; TRBD1 agrees at 8 bases. V was pared by 4 bases and J by 4 bases, with 6 bases of the junction left unmatched. Germline V lookup: CDR1 SGHDT, CDR2 YYEEEE. This CDR3 has 14 residues. The DNA for the CDR3 is TGTGCCAGCAGCATCAGGGGGCTCGGCACTGAAGCTTTCTTT. It yields the protein CASSIRGLGTEAFF.

The chain combines TRBV21-1 with TRBJ2-7; the D call of TRBD1 is as the table states it, not checked on the DNA. TRBV21-1 is shown as a pseudogene. CDR3 length: 14 residues. DNA of the CDR3: TGTGCCAGCATCCCGACAGCGTCGCCCTACGAGCAGTACTTC. It specifies CASIPTASPYEQYF.

The chain employs TRBV6-5 and TRBJ1-2, with TRBD1 matching 8 bases. Unmatched junction bases numbered 9, after V lost 2 bases and J lost 7 bases. The CDR3 is made up of 15 amino acids. Per the germline V gene, CDR1 is MNHEY and CDR2 is SVGAGI. The DNA of the CDR3 is TGTGCCAGCAGTTACGACCGGGACAGGTTTCGTGGCTACACCTTC. Translation gives CASSYDRDRFRGYTF.

This chain connects TRBV5-5 to TRBJ2-4; 9 bases match TRBD1. CDR1 is SGHKS and CDR2 is YYEKEE in the germline V gene (reference sequence). The J segment lost 8 bases and the V segment lost 0 bases, leaving 6 bases of the junction unmatched. This CDR3 spans 15 amino acids. The CDR3 nucleotides read TGTGCCAGCAGCTTGGATGGGACAGGGCGAGACATTCAGTACTTC. Its protein product is CASSLDGTGRDIQYF.

The chain links TRBV19 to TRBJ1-1; D remains unclear. Trimming took 6 bases from V and 2 from J, leaving 13 bases between them. This CDR3 has 14 amino acids. The germline gives CDR1 LNHDA, CDR2 SQIVND (reference sequence). CDR3 loop: CASSLGLANTEAFF. CDR3 nucleotide sequence: TGTGCCAGTAGCCTCGGACTGGCCAACACTGAAGCTTTCTTT. Looking up the rest from reference TRBV19 and TRBJ1-1 gives the full variable domain: DGGITQSPKYLFRKEGQNVTLSCEQNLNHDAMYWYRQDPGQGLRLIYYSQIVNDFQKGDIAEGYSVSREKKESFPLTVTSAQKNPTAFYLCASSLGLANTEAFFGQGTRLTVV.

This chain connects TRBV6-1 to TRBJ2-6, with D possibly being TRBD1 (5 bases). The V end lost 7 bases, the J end lost 1 base, and 8 bases lay between the germline ends. The germline CDR1 and CDR2 sequences are MNHNS and SASEGT. The CDR3 totals 14 residues. The CDR3 nucleotides read TGTGCCAGCAAAAAGGGGTCTGGGGCCAACGTCCTGACTTTC. This gives the protein CASKKGSGANVLTF.

The sample holds a few counts of this clone. CDR3 in DNA: TGTGCCAGCAGTCTACTGGGACAGACCGGGGAGCTGTTTTTT. This sequence encodes CASSLLGQTGELFF. This rearrangement joins TRBV2 to TRBJ2-2, with 7 bases aligning to TRBD1. The CDR3 is 14 amino acids. Germline V CDR1 and CDR2: SNHLY, FYNNEI. After removal of 5 bases from V and 5 bases from J, the junction contained 5 bases not matched to a gene.